The T cell receptor beta chain under discussion was sequenced for a study of shared clonotypes between healthy human individuals. Study findings and constraints: Naive subsets usually exceeded memory subsets in estimated richness.

Generated by immunoSEQ multiplex PCR, the TCRdb table keeps only in-frame clones and is missing some. The profile shows 780,000 or so clones, 72% of them singletons. CD45RA-negative memory and CD45RA+ naive subsets were split from the CD4+ cells. Turning to this clone: The target antigen is unknown.

The CDR3 covers 15 residues. V was pared by 4 bases and J by 6 bases, with 9 bases of the junction left unmatched. The germline V gene encodes CDR1 MNHEY and CDR2 SVGAGI. Material for sequencing was memory CD4+ T cells sorted from blood. Sample subset: CD45RA-negative fraction. The chain combines TRBV6-5 with TRBJ1-1; 9 nucleotides align to TRBD1. The clonotype was recovered from a woman aged 25 to 39 in good health. As DNA, the CDR3 is TGTGCCAGCAGTTCAAACAGGGGGCTTGGGGCTGAAGCTTTCTTT. It yields the protein CASSSNRGLGAEAFF.